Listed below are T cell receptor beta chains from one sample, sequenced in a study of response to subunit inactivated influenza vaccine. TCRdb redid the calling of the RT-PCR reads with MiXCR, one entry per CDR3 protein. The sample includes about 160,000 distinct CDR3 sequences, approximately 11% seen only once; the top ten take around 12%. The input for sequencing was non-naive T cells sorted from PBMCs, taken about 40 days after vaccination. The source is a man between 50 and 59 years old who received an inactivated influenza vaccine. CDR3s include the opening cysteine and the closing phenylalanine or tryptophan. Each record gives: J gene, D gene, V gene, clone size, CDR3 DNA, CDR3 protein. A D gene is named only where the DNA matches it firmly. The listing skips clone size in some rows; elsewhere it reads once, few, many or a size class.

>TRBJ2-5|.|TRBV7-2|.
TGTGCCAGCAGCTCCTACTCGTCGCAGACCCAGTACTTC
CASSSYSSQTQYF
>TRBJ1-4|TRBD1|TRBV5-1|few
TGCGCCAGCAGCTTGGGACAGGGGATGCGTGGTGAAAAACTGTTTTTT
CASSLGQGMRGEKLFF
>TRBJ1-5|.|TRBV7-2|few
TGTGCCAGCAGCTTAGCTTGGGGCGCGGGTCAGCCCCAGCATTTT
CASSLAWGAGQPQHF
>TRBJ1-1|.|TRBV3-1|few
TGTGCCAGCAGCCAAGATCATAGGGAGCAGCGGTTTTTT
CASSQDHREQRFF
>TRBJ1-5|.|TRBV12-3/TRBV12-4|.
TGTGCCAGCAGTTTAGGGGATTGGAGTCAGCCCCAGCATTTT
CASSLGDWSQPQHF
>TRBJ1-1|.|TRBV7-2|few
TGTGCCAGCAGCGTTGACCGACTAATGAACACTGAAGCTTTCTTT
CASSVDRLMNTEAFF
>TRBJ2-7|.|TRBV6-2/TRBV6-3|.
TGTGCCAGCAGTCACGGGGACATCTACGAGCAGTACTTC
CASSHGDIYEQYF
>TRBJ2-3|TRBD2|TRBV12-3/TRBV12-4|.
TGTGCCCGCAGTTTTATTAGCGGGGGGTGGCGGAGCACAGATACGCAGTATTTT
CARSFISGGWRSTDTQYF
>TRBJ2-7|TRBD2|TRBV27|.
TGTGCCAGCAGTTTCGGAGCGGGAGGGGGCGAGCAGTGCTTC
CASSFGAGGGEQCF
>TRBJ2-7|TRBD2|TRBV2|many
TGTGCCAGTAGAGCGGGGCGGAGCAGGAACGAGCAGTACTTC
CASRAGRSRNEQYF
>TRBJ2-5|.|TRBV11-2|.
TGTGCCAGCAGCCCTGCCGGGCTCCAAGAGACCCAGTACTTC
CASSPAGLQETQYF
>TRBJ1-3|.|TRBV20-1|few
TGCAGTGCTAGGGCTGGGTTTGAAAACACCATATATTTT
CSARAGFENTIYF
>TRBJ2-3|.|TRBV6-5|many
TGTGCCAGCAGTTACTCGGGGCGTAGCACAGATACGCAGTATTTT
CASSYSGRSTDTQYF
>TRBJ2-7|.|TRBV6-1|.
TGTGCCAGCATCGGGGGAAAAGAGCAGTACTTC
CASIGGKEQYF
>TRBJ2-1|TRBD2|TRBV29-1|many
TGCAGCGTCTTCCGGACTAGCGGGAGTAATGAGCAGTTCTTC
CSVFRTSGSNEQFF
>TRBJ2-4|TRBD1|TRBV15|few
TGTGCCACCAGCCGGGACAGAAACATTCAGTACTTC
CATSRDRNIQYF
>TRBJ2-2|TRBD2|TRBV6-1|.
TGTGCCAGCACCCCCCGGAGACTAGCGGGGAACACCGGGGAGCTGTTTTTT
CASTPRRLAGNTGELFF
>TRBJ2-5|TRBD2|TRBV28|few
TGTGCCAGCAGTTTATGGAGACTAGCGGGGGGAGAGACCCAGTACTTC
CASSLWRLAGGETQYF
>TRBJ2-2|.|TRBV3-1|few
TGTGCCAGCAGCCAAGATCCGACCTTTCCCTCATCCGGGGAGCTGTTTTTT
CASSQDPTFPSSGELFF
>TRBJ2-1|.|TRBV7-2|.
TGTGCCAGCAGCCTGGGGGGGGCCAAGTCGCAGTTCTTC
CASSLGGAKSQFF
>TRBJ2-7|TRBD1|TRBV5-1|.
TGCGCCAGCAGCTTGGCGGGACAGGGGGGCATCTTCGGGCAGTACTTC
CASSLAGQGGIFGQYF
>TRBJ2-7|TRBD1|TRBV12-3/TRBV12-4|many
TGTGCCAGCAGTTTATACAGGGGGAGGTACGAGCAGTACTTC
CASSLYRGRYEQYF
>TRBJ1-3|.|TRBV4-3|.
TGCGCCAGCAGCCAAGATTACCACTCTGGAAACACCATATATTTT
CASSQDYHSGNTIYF
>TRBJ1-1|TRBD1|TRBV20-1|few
TGCAGTGCTACAGGGGGGCACACTGAAGCTTTCTTT
CSATGGHTEAFF
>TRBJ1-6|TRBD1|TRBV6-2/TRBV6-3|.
TGTGCCAGCACGGACAGGGGTGGTTCACCCCTCCACTTT
CASTDRGGSPLHF
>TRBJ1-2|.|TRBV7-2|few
TGTGCCAGCAGCTTTAGGCCCGCTGCGCAGGGGTACTATGGCTACACCTTC
CASSFRPAAQGYYGYTF
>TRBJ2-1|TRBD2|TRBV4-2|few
TGTGCCAGCAGCCAAGATAGCGGGACTAGCGGATTCTACAATGAGCAGTTCTTC
CASSQDSGTSGFYNEQFF
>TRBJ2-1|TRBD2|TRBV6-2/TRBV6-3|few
TGTGCCAGCACCGCCGAGGGACTAGCGGGAGGAGTGAGTGAGCAGTTCTTC
CASTAEGLAGGVSEQFF
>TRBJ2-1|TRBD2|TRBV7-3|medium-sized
TGTGCCAGCAGCTCCCCGGGACTAAAGAATGAGCAGTTCTTC
CASSSPGLKNEQFF
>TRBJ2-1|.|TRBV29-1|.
TGCAGCGTTCGGGCTACGTCCTACAATGAGCAGTTCTTC
CSVRATSYNEQFF
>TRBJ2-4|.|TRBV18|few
TGTGCCAGCTCACCACCGATGGGAGAGGCCAAAAACATTCAGTACTTC
CASSPPMGEAKNIQYF
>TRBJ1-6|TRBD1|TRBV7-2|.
TGTGCCAGCAGCACCTCAGGGGGCGGAAATTCACCCCTCCACTTT
CASSTSGGGNSPLHF
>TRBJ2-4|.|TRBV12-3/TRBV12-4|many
TGTGCCAGCAGTTTATTAGGCCGTGGGAACATTCAGTACTTC
CASSLLGRGNIQYF
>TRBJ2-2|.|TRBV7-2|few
TGTGCCAGCAGCTTAGGACACTCCACCGGGGAGCTGTTTTTT
CASSLGHSTGELFF
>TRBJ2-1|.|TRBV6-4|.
TGTGCCAGCAGTACCGGCGCTGCGAGCTCCTACAATGAGCAGTTCTTC
CASSTGAASSYNEQFF
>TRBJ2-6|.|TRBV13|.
TGTGCCAGCAGCTTAGACCCCAGGGGAAGCGGGGCCAACGTCCTGACTTTC
CASSLDPRGSGANVLTF
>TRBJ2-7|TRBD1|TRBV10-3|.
TGTGCCATCAGTGAATCTCCGTGGACAGGGAGCTCCTACGAGCAGTACTTC
CAISESPWTGSSYEQYF
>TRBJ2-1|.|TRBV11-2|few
TGTGCCAGCAGCTTAGGGGGAAGGGGCCTGGACTATGGGGGCGAGCAGTTCTTC
CASSLGGRGLDYGGEQFF
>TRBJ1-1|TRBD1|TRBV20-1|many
TGCAGTGCTGTACAGGGGAGGGACGCTGAAGCTTTCTTT
CSAVQGRDAEAFF
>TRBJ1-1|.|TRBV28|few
TGTGCCACCCAAAAGAGGGACACTGAAGCTTTCTTT
CATQKRDTEAFF
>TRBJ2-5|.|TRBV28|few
TGTGCCAGCAGTTTTATAACGGGGGAGACCCAGTACTTC
CASSFITGETQYF
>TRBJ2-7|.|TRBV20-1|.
TGCAGTGCTAGCGCCCCCGTACAGAGAGCCTACGAGCAGTACTTC
CSASAPVQRAYEQYF